The clone carrying this TCR beta chain has only a few counts. Its cognate antigen is unknown. Sequencing targeted expressed TCRB transcripts, as all isolated RNA had been reverse transcribed. Data came from immunoSEQ multiplex PCR; TCRdb stores just in-frame clones and leaves some out. The sample lists 300,000 to 400,000 clones; approximately 9.9% were seen once. This specimen comes from a study of beta chain features in type 1 diabetes. Broader study findings: A PCR bias possibly favoring shorter templates would apply equally to patients and controls.

Germline V gene lookup returns CDR1 MGHDK and CDR2 SYGVNS. V lost 6 bases and J 7 bases, leaving 15 bases between the germline ends. This CDR3 has 13 residues. The TCR sequence derives from a woman younger than 45 in good health. The chain uses TRBV25-1 and TRBJ1-2; no firm D call. Material for sequencing was naive CD4+ T cells from blood. CDR3 sequence reads: CASSGSEIFGYTF. CDR3 DNA: TGTGCCAGCAGCGGTTCTGAGATTTTTGGCTACACCTTC.